The 13 T cell receptor beta chains in this list originate from one sample, sequenced in a study of long-term antiretroviral therapy in people with HIV. Version v3.0 of the immunoSEQ assay was performed at survey level. Clones were sequenced by immunoSEQ multiplex PCR, and TCRdb holds only the in-frame ones, with some missing. The table has tens of thousands of clones, approximately 80% seen once. Specimen: unsorted PBMCs, collected 0.5 years before starting antiretroviral therapy. Source of these receptors: a man aged 35 to 55 with HIV.

This chain uses TRBV7-2 with TRBJ1-1; TRBD1 might be the D (5 bases). The CDR3 runs to 13 residues. Trimming took 3 bases from V and 3 from J, leaving 8 bases between them. Germline lookup yields CDR1 SGHTA and CDR2 FQGNSA. The CDR3 region is CASSLGPDTEAFF. The DNA for the CDR3 is TGTGCCAGCAGCTTGGGGCCCGACACTGAAGCTTTCTTT.

V gene TRBV10-3 combines with J gene TRBJ2-7, with 7 bases identical to TRBD2. The V and J ends lost 0 bases and 6 bases, in that order; junction bases with no gene match: 8. There are 15 residues in the CDR3. The V gene's germline CDR1 is ENHRY and CDR2 SYGVKD. CDR3 region: CAISESGGDLVEQYF. CDR3 in DNA: TGTGCCATCAGTGAGTCGGGGGGGGATCTGGTCGAGCAGTACTTC.

This chain uses TRBV7-8 with TRBJ2-3, with TRBD2 matching over 9 bases. CDR1 and CDR2 from the germline V gene are SGHVS and FQNEAQ. V lost 6 bases to trimming and J lost 3 bases; unmatched junction nucleotides: 7. The length of the CDR3 is 15 residues. For the CDR3, the DNA is TGTGCCAGCAGGGGAATAGCGGGGGATACAGATACGCAGTATTTT. Protein: CASRGIAGDTDTQYF.

The chain recombines TRBV7-2 with TRBJ2-2; 7 nucleotides line up with TRBD1. V shed 5 bases and J 7 bases; nucleotides not matched to a gene: 4. Germline V gene lookup returns CDR1 SGHTA and CDR2 FQGNSA. The CDR3 covers 13 residues. CDR3 amino acids: CASSPRTGGELFF. CDR3 sequence (DNA): TGTGCCAGCAGCCCTAGGACAGGCGGGGAGCTGTTTTTT.

The chain uses TRBV5-6 and TRBJ2-1, with D perhaps TRBD1 (6 bases). Trimming pared 2 bases from V and 0 bases from J, leaving 18 bases between. Per the germline V gene, CDR1 is SGHDT and CDR2 is YYEEEE. The CDR3 runs to 18 residues. This CDR3 reads CASSFPRTDLLSYNEQFF. CDR3 in DNA: TGTGCCAGCAGCTTCCCCCGGACAGACCTCCTCTCCTACAATGAGCAGTTCTTC.

The V call is TRBV6-5, the J call TRBJ2-3; either TRBD1 or TRBD2 may fit D (5 bases each). Germline V CDR1 and CDR2: MNHEY, SVGAGI. The CDR3 spans 10 residues. V lost 8 bases and J 6 bases, leaving 6 bases between the germline ends. The CDR3 sequence is CASWGDTQYF. The CDR3 nucleotides read TGTGCCAGCTGGGGGGATACGCAGTATTTT.

The genes are TRBV25-1 and TRBJ2-3; D possibly corresponds to TRBD2 (5 bases). This CDR3 spans 16 amino acids. CDR1 and CDR2 (germline): MGHDK, SYGVNS. The V gene lost 3 bases and the J gene lost 0 bases, with 13 bases spanning the gap. The CDR3 DNA reads TGTGCCAGCAGTGAGTCAACCGGGATAAGCACAGATACGCAGTATTTT. Translating it yields CASSESTGISTDTQYF.

The gene calls are TRBV7-2 and TRBJ1-1, with D tentatively TRBD1 (5 bases). The germline gives CDR1 SGHTA, CDR2 FQGNSA. Trimming left V 4 bases short and J 3 bases short, with 12 bases between. The CDR3 is made up of 14 amino acids. CDR3 sequence (DNA): TGTGCCAGCAGCTCTCCCTCGGGACACACTGAAGCTTTCTTT. This sequence encodes CASSSPSGHTEAFF.

The chain joins TRBV6-5 to TRBJ1-6; D is ambiguous. The CDR3 spans 15 residues. Trimming shortened V by 6 bases and J by 10 bases, and 19 bases separated the two germline ends. In germline, CDR1 is MNHEY, CDR2 SVGAGI. The CDR3 loop reads CASSPLRDARSPLHF. Here the CDR3 DNA reads TGTGCCAGCAGCCCCCTGCGGGATGCTAGGTCACCCCTCCACTTT.

V usage is TRBV7-6 and J usage is TRBJ2-7; 12 bases are shared with TRBD2. Germline values: CDR1 SGHVS, CDR2 FNYEAQ. The CDR3 contains 16 residues. The J segment lost 4 bases and the V segment lost 1 base, leaving 5 bases of the junction unmatched. This chain's CDR3 is CASSLEASGGVYEQYF. The DNA of the CDR3 is TGTGCCAGCAGCTTAGAGGCTAGCGGGGGGGTGTACGAGCAGTACTTC.

The chain links TRBV25-1 to TRBJ2-1; no clear D gene. Trimming removed 5 bases from V and 1 base from J, with 15 bases in between. CDR3 length equals 16 residues. Germline V gene sequence: CDR1 MGHDK, CDR2 SYGVNS. The CDR3 loop reads CASSTKTAASYNEQFF. CDR3 sequence (DNA): TGTGCCAGCAGTACCAAAACGGCAGCTTCCTACAATGAGCAGTTCTTC.

V is TRBV28 and J is TRBJ2-4, with D unresolved. The CDR3 consists of 12 residues. From germline, CDR1 is MDHEN and CDR2 SYDVKM. Between the trimmed V and J ends, which lost 6 bases and 6 bases, there was a span of 9 bases. This chain's CDR3 is CASRDVGNIQYF. The CDR3 DNA is TGTGCCAGCAGAGATGTAGGAAACATTCAGTACTTC.

V is TRBV7-3 and J is TRBJ2-6; tentatively, D is TRBD2 (6 bases). Germline values: CDR1 SGHTA, CDR2 FQGTGA. V gave up 5 bases and J gave up 1 base, with 12 bases separating them. This CDR3 has 16 residues. The CDR3 DNA is TGTGCCAGCAGCGTAGGAGGGGCTTCTGGGGCCAACGTCCTGACTTTC. Translated: CASSVGGASGANVLTF.